The 19 T cell receptor beta chains presented below share a single source sample, sequenced in a study of lymphopenia after photon versus proton radiotherapy. Assay used: immunoSEQ multiplex PCR; TCRdb lists only in-frame clones, some missing. The sample holds more than 60,000 clones, 70% to 90% seen once. The material sequenced was peripheral blood, taken from a patient treated with photon-based radiotherapy. The receptors originated from a man aged 40-49 years with gastric cancer.

The chain joins TRBV7-2 to TRBJ2-3; D uncertain. The germline gives CDR1 SGHTA, CDR2 FQGNSA. The CDR3 runs 17 residues. V was pared by 4 bases and J by 2 bases, with 19 bases between. CDR3 sequence (DNA): TGTGCCAGCAGCTACCGGACGCGCTCGGACCTCACAGATACGCAGTATTTT. This encodes CASSYRTRSDLTDTQYF.

The chain has TRBV6-4 and TRBJ1-5; D unclear. Trimming took off 8 bases at V and 0 bases at J, with 8 bases between the two ends. This CDR3 has 13 amino acids. The germline V gene has CDR1 MRHNA and CDR2 SNTAGT. The CDR3 sequence: CASGTYSNQPQHF. The CDR3, as DNA: TGTGCCAGCGGCACCTATAGCAATCAGCCCCAGCATTTT.

The chain joins TRBV4-3 to TRBJ1-2; a possible D gene is TRBD1 (6 bases). Per the germline V gene, CDR1 is LGHNA and CDR2 is YSLEER. V gave up 2 bases and J gave up 8 bases, with 18 bases separating them. This CDR3 contains 15 residues. In nucleotides, the CDR3 is TGCGCCAGCAGCCAAAATCTGGACAGTGCGTTCGGCTACACCTTC. Protein product: CASSQNLDSAFGYTF.

This chain uses TRBV19 with TRBJ1-1, with D uncertain. The CDR3 is made up of 14 amino acids. Germline CDR1 is LNHDA and CDR2 is SQIVND (reference sequence). Trimming took 3 bases from V and 1 from J, leaving 9 bases between them. CDR3 amino acids: CASSIRSENTEAFF. DNA for the CDR3: TGTGCCAGTAGTATTCGGTCAGAGAACACTGAAGCTTTCTTT.

This clone showed up just once. The rearrangement joins TRBV30 to TRBJ2-7; 10 nucleotides align to TRBD1. V was clipped by 7 bases and J by 6 bases; unmatched bases: 6. CDR1 and CDR2 from the germline V gene are GTSNPN and SVGIG (reference sequence). CDR3 size: 12 residues. CDR3 DNA sequence: TGTGCCTTTGACAGGGGGCAGGGCGAGCAGTACTTC. Its translation: CAFDRGQGEQYF.

The chain links TRBV7-8 to TRBJ1-2, with D perhaps matching TRBD1 (6 bases). V was clipped by 3 bases and J by 3 bases, with 8 bases between them. The CDR3 is 13 residues long. From germline, CDR1 is SGHVS and CDR2 FQNEAQ. The CDR3 nucleotides are TGTGCCAGCAGCTTTTCAGGGGACTATGGCTACACCTTC. Translated: CASSFSGDYGYTF.

V is TRBV7-2 and J is TRBJ2-5; no reliable D call. CDR1 and CDR2 (germline): SGHTA, FQGNSA. V was clipped by 5 bases and J by 3 bases, with 10 bases between them. This CDR3 is 13 amino acids long. The CDR3 coding sequence is TGTGCCAGCAGCGGCCGGGCAGAAGAGACCCAGTACTTC. Its protein product is CASSGRAEETQYF.

The V gene is TRBV6-6, the J gene TRBJ1-2; D unresolved. Germline assignment: CDR1 MNHNY and CDR2 SVGAGI (reference sequence). The CDR3 is made up of 14 amino acids. Deletions cut 4 bases from V and 0 bases from J, with 9 bases between. In DNA, the CDR3 is TGTGCCAGCAGTTGGCCAAGTTCTAACTATGGCTACACCTTC. Protein: CASSWPSSNYGYTF.

CDR3 nucleotides: TGCGCCAGCAGCTTGGGAGGGACTAGCGGGGTCAATGAGCAGTTCTTC. Translating gives CASSLGGTSGVNEQFF. The J gene is TRBJ2-1, the V gene TRBV5-1; 13 positions match TRBD2. The CDR3 runs to 16 residues. J gave up 6 bases and V 0 bases, and 3 bases lay outside the gene matches. Germline V gives CDR1 SGHRS, CDR2 YFSETQ.

The chain joins TRBV5-1 to TRBJ1-2, with 7 bases matching TRBD1. This CDR3 contains 14 residues. The V segment lost 3 bases and the J segment 4 bases; nucleotides outside the gene matches: 6. In germline, CDR1 is SGHRS, CDR2 YFSETQ. The CDR3 loop reads CASSSGQAGYGYTF. In DNA, the CDR3 is TGCGCCAGCAGCTCCGGACAGGCGGGCTATGGCTACACCTTC.

The DNA of the CDR3 is TGTGCCAGCAGCGTGGGTTCGAGTGCCAGGGATACGCAGTATTTT. Protein product: CASSVGSSARDTQYF. The V and J genes are TRBV9 and TRBJ2-3, with D unresolved. Germline loops: CDR1 SGDLS, CDR2 YYNGEE. CDR3 length: 15 amino acids. V was shortened by 2 bases and J by 6 bases, with 16 bases between the two germline ends.

This sequence joins TRBV29-1 and TRBJ1-2, with D possibly matching TRBD1 (5 bases). The ends were cut back, 3 bases at V and 4 bases at J, with 9 bases in the middle. Germline CDR1 is SQVTM and CDR2 is ANQGSEA. CDR3 length: 12 amino acids. The CDR3 nucleotides read TGCAGCGTTGACGACAGAATCTATGGCTACACCTTC. This encodes CSVDDRIYGYTF.

This rearrangement joins TRBV19 to TRBJ1-2; D not certain. The V and J ends lost 6 bases and 2 bases respectively, with 13 bases between them. Germline lookup yields CDR1 LNHDA and CDR2 SQIVND (reference sequence). The CDR3 runs 14 residues. In DNA form, the CDR3 reads TGTGCCAGTAGCTCTCGGCGCCTCAACTATGGCTACACCTTC. It is translated as CASSSRRLNYGYTF.

The rearrangement uses TRBV19 and TRBJ1-4; D not certain. The CDR3 spans 16 residues. Germline CDR1 reads LNHDA; CDR2 reads SQIVND (reference sequence). V gave up 2 bases and J gave up 7 bases, with 17 bases separating them. CDR3 DNA sequence: TGTGCCAGTAGTATATTTTCTGCGGTAGAGGTTGAAAAACTGTTTTTT. It specifies CASSIFSAVEVEKLFF.

This clone came up a few times. The rearrangement uses TRBV15 and TRBJ1-2, with D unresolved. V gave up 0 bases and J gave up 8 bases, with 7 bases separating them. This CDR3 contains 12 residues. The germline CDR1 and CDR2 sequences are LNHNV and YYDKDF (reference sequence). The CDR3: CATSRDQWGYTF. DNA of the CDR3: TGTGCCACCAGCAGAGACCAGTGGGGCTACACCTTC.

The rearrangement links TRBV19 to TRBJ1-6; TRBD1 agrees at 7 bases. The CDR3 runs 17 residues. V lost 3 bases, J lost 7 bases, and 12 bases stayed unmatched. Germline V lookup: CDR1 LNHDA, CDR2 SQIVND (reference sequence). CDR3 amino acids: CASSISLGQVKNSPLHF. Written as DNA, the CDR3 is TGTGCCAGTAGTATCTCCCTCGGACAGGTCAAAAATTCACCCCTCCACTTT.

V is TRBV7-9 and J is TRBJ2-4; D possibly matches TRBD1 or TRBD2 (5 bases each). The V end was cut by 5 bases, the J end by 4 bases, with 21 bases between. This CDR3 has 17 amino acids. Germline lookup yields CDR1 SEHNR and CDR2 FQNEAQ (reference sequence). The CDR3: CASSINMGTHAKNIQYF. The CDR3 coding sequence is TGTGCCAGCAGCATAAATATGGGGACCCACGCTAAAAACATTCAGTACTTC. Variable domain in full (rest from reference TRBV7-9 and TRBJ2-4): DTGVSQNPRHKITKRGQNVTFRCDPISEHNRLYWYRQTLGQGPEFLTYFQNEAQLEKSRLLSDRFSAERPKGSFSTLEIQRTEQGDSAMYLCASSINMGTHAKNIQYFGAGTRLSVL.

V is TRBV20-1 and J is TRBJ2-7, with TRBD1 identical over 7 bases. The V segment lost 3 bases and the J segment 6 bases; nucleotides outside the gene matches: 2. CDR1 is DFQATT and CDR2 is SNEGSKA in the germline V gene (reference sequence). CDR3 length: 11 amino acids. CDR3 amino acids: CSARGQFEQYF. As DNA, the CDR3 is TGCAGTGCTAGGGGACAGTTCGAGCAGTACTTC.

The genes are TRBV2 and TRBJ1-1, with 7 bases matching TRBD1. After removal of 3 bases from V and 10 bases from J, the junction contained 11 bases not matched to a gene. The CDR3 has 14 amino acids. Germline values: CDR1 SNHLY, CDR2 FYNNEI. The CDR3, as DNA: TGTGCCAGCAGTGAGGAGGGGGCCGGTTTTGGAGCTTTCTTT. It codes for CASSEEGAGFGAFF.